These 6 T cell receptor beta chains were all obtained from the same sample, sequenced in a study of T cells in Graves' hyperthyroidism and ophthalmopathy. The CDR3 regions of TCR beta were amplified from RNA transcripts. In the first-round RT-PCR of the TCR CDR3, the HTBI primer set was used. Each CDR3 protein gets one entry after TCRdb re-called the multiplex PCR reads with MiXCR. The table has about 360,000 distinct CDR3 sequences, 15% to 18% seen once; the top ten hold about 27%. The specimen was blood. These receptors were taken from a woman aged 18-29 years with Graves' hyperthyroidism that later progressed to Graves' ophthalmopathy.

This clonotype was observed many times. The rearrangement uses TRBV3-1 and TRBJ1-1, with D possibly TRBD1 on 5 matching bases. The CDR3 sequence is 17 residues long. Between the trimmed V and J ends, which lost 0 bases and 3 bases, there was a span of 17 bases. CDR1 and CDR2 (germline): LGHDT, YNNKEL (reference sequence). CDR3 sequence: CASSQDFRPGTDTEAFF. CDR3 in DNA: TGTGCCAGCAGCCAAGATTTTAGGCCAGGGACGGACACTGAAGCTTTCTTT.

The sample holds many counts of this clonotype. This sequence joins TRBV6-1 and TRBJ2-7, with D possibly matching TRBD1 (6 bases). CDR3 length: 13 residues. CDR1 and CDR2 (germline): MNHNS, SASEGT. V was clipped by 6 bases and J by 7 bases, with 16 bases between them. The CDR3 DNA sequence: TGTGCCAGCAGCCCCTGGACAGCCCAGGAGCAGTACTTC. It encodes CASSPWTAQEQYF.

This clonotype was counted many times. The genes are TRBV11-2 and TRBJ2-7, with D unresolved. This CDR3 has 12 amino acids. From germline, CDR1 is SGHAT and CDR2 FQNNGV. Trimming stripped 5 bases from V and 3 bases from J, with 8 bases between. The CDR3 region is CASSPAYYEQYF. The CDR3 nucleotides are TGTGCCAGCAGCCCCGCTTACTACGAGCAGTACTTC.

This clonotype was found many times. This rearrangement joins TRBV6-2 or TRBV6-3 to TRBJ2-1; 10 bases line up with TRBD1. Trimming removed 2 bases from V and 5 bases from J; junction bases left unmatched: 15. The CDR3 covers 19 residues. Germline assignment: CDR1 MNHEY and CDR2 SVGEGT. CDR3 sequence: CASSYNLQKSGTGDNEQFF. The DNA of the CDR3 is TGTGCCAGCAGTTACAATCTTCAAAAATCCGGGACAGGGGACAATGAGCAGTTCTTC.

A few counts support this clonotype. V usage is TRBV11-2 and J usage is TRBJ2-2; 10 bases agree with TRBD2. This CDR3 has 17 residues. Germline V gene sequence: CDR1 SGHAT, CDR2 FQNNGV. Germline trimming cut 3 bases from V and 7 bases from J; bases unmatched to any gene: 11. The CDR3 nucleotides are TGTGCCAGCAGCTTGCCTAGCGGGAGCATTAAAGGCGGGGAGCTGTTTTTT. Amino acids: CASSLPSGSIKGGELFF.

The J gene is TRBJ2-1, the V gene TRBV28, with D perhaps TRBD2 (6 bases). The CDR3 is 14 amino acids. The V gene's germline CDR1 is MDHEN and CDR2 SYDVKM. Trimming pared 6 bases from V and 4 bases from J, leaving 13 bases between. The CDR3 DNA reads as TGTGCCAGCAGCCCAGACGCGGGGTACAATGAGCAGTTCTTC. Protein sequence: CASSPDAGYNEQFF.